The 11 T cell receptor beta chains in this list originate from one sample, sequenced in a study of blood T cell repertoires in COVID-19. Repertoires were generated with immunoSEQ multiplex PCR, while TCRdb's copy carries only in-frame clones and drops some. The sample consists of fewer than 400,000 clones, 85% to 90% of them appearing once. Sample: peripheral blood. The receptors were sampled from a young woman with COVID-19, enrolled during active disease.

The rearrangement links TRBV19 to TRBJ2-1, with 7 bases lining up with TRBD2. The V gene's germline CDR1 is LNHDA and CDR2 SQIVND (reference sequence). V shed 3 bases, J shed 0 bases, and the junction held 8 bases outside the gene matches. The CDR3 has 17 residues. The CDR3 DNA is TGTGCCAGTAGTATTGCTAGCGGCGGGGTCTCCTACAATGAGCAGTTCTTC. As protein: CASSIASGGVSYNEQFF.

CDR3 sequence: CASSQDPPLEETQYF. As DNA, the CDR3 is TGTGCCAGCAGCCAAGATCCCCCCTTAGAAGAGACCCAGTACTTC. This chain joins TRBV3-1 (or the pseudogene TRBV3-2) and TRBJ2-5; D remains ambiguous. CDR3 size: 15 residues. Trimming removed 0 bases at V and 3 bases at J, with 11 bases between. Germline V gene lookup returns CDR1 LGHDT and CDR2 YNNKEL (reference sequence).

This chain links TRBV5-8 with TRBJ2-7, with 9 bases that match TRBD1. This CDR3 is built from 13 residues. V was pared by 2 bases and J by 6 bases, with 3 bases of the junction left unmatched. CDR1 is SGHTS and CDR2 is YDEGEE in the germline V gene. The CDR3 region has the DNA TGTGCCAGCAGCTTTCGGACAGGGGCCGAGCAGTACTTC. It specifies CASSFRTGAEQYF.

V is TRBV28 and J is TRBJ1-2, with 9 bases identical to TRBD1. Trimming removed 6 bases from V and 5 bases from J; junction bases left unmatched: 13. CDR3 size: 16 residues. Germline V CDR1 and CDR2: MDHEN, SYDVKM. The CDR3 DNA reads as TGTGCCAGCAGCTACGGGACAGGGTATGAGGTATATGGCTACACCTTC. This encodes CASSYGTGYEVYGYTF.

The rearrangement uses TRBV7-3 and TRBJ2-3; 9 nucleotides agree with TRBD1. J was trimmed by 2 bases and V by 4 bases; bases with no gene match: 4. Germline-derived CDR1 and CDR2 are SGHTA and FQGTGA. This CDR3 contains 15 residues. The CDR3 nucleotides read TGTGCCAGCAGCTCGACAGGGGGGTCCACAGATACGCAGTATTTT. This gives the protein CASSSTGGSTDTQYF. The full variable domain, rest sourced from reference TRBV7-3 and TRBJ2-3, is GAGVSQTPSNKVTEKGKYVELRCDPISGHTALYWYRQSLGQGPEFLIYFQGTGAADDSGLPNDRFFAVRPEGSVSTLKIQRTERGDSAVYLCASSSTGGSTDTQYFGPGTRLTVL.

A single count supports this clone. The CDR3 loop is CASRDRLAGSGELFF. In DNA form, the CDR3 reads TGCGCCAGCCGGGATCGACTAGCGGGGTCCGGGGAGCTGTTTTTT. This rearrangement joins TRBV4-1 to TRBJ2-2, with 11 bases that match TRBD2. This CDR3 is 15 amino acids long. The V gene's germline CDR1 is MGHRA and CDR2 YSYEKL. V gave up 8 bases and J gave up 6 bases; unmatched junction bases: 8.

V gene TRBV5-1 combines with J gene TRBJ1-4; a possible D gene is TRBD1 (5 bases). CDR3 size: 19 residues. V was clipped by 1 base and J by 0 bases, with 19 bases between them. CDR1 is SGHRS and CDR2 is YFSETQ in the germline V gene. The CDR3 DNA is TGCGCCAGCAGCTTGTATGCGGGACGAGGGAGGCCAACTAATGAAAAACTGTTTTTT. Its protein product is CASSLYAGRGRPTNEKLFF.

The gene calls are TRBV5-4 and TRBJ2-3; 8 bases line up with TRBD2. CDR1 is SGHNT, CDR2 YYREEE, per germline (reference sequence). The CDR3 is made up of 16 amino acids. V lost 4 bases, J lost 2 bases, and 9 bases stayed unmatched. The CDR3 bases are TGTGCCAGCAGCCTTTCAGCGGGAGAGCCCACAGATACGCAGTATTTT. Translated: CASSLSAGEPTDTQYF.

CDR3 region: CASSLTSYNEQFF. The CDR3 nucleotides read TGCGCCAGCAGCCTGACTAGCTACAATGAGCAGTTCTTC. The chain has TRBV5-1 and TRBJ2-1; tentative D call: TRBD2 (6 bases). The V and J ends lost 4 bases and 3 bases respectively, with 8 bases between them. The CDR3 contains 13 residues. Germline V gives CDR1 SGHRS, CDR2 YFSETQ.

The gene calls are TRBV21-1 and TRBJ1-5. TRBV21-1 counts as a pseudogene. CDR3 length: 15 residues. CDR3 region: CASSKEGGLSQPQHF. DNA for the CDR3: TGTGCCAGCAGCAAAGAGGGGGGGTTAAGTCAGCCCCAGCATTTT.

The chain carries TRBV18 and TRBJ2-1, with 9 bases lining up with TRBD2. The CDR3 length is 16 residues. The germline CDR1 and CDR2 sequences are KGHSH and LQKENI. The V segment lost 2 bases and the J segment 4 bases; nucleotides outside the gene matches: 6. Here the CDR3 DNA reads TGTGCCAGCTCACCAGCGGCGGGAGGGGTTTACAATGAGCAGTTCTTC. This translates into CASSPAAGGVYNEQFF.